This entry lists 9 T cell receptor beta chains sequenced from one sample in a study of blood T cell repertoires in COVID-19. The method was immunoSEQ multiplex PCR; TCRdb's version includes in-frame clones alone and lacks a portion of them. Here the sample spans roughly 250,000 clones, around 92% being singletons. What was sequenced was peripheral blood. These receptors all come from a person between 18 and 35 years old with COVID-19, enrolled during active disease.

This clone has a single count. The V and J genes are TRBV6-5 and TRBJ2-5; TRBD1 is a possible D gene (7 bases). Germline loops: CDR1 MNHEY, CDR2 SVGAGI. The CDR3 contains 16 residues. With 2 bases removed from V and 5 bases from J, the gap between germline ends came to 18 bases. CDR3 bases: TGTGCCAGCAGTTACGGAGCTGGAGGGGGCCGGGAGACCCAGTACTTC. This gives the protein CASSYGAGGGRETQYF.

This clone has only one observation. The chain uses TRBV5-4 and TRBJ2-5, with TRBD1 identical over 9 bases. Germline V gene sequence: CDR1 SGHNT, CDR2 YYREEE (reference sequence). CDR3 length: 17 amino acids. Losses at the gene ends were 4 bases for V and 5 bases for J; bases not matched to a gene: 15. CDR3 sequence reads: CASSRSGTGFFRETQYF. CDR3 in DNA: TGTGCCAGCAGCCGTTCCGGGACAGGGTTTTTTAGGGAGACCCAGTACTTC. The whole variable domain, filled in from reference TRBV5-4 and TRBJ2-5, reads ETGVTQSPTHLIKTRGQQVTLRCSSQSGHNTVSWYQQALGQGPQFIFQYYREEENGRGNFPPRFSGLQFPNYSSELNVNALELDDSALYLCASSRSGTGFFRETQYFGPGTRLLVL.

In DNA, the CDR3 is TGCGCCAGCAGCTTGCCGGCGGACGAGCAGTACTTC. Amino acids: CASSLPADEQYF. The J gene is TRBJ2-7, the V gene TRBV5-1; D uncertain. Germline CDR1 is SGHRS and CDR2 is YFSETQ. Trimming pared 1 base from V and 5 bases from J, leaving 7 bases between. The CDR3 loop spans 12 amino acids.

The chain is built from TRBV4-1 and TRBJ2-5; D may be TRBD2 (6 bases). CDR1 and CDR2 (germline): MGHRA, YSYEKL. The CDR3 consists of 13 residues. With 4 bases removed from V and 5 bases from J, the gap between germline ends came to 11 bases. Here the CDR3 DNA reads TGCGCCAGCAGCCGGGACCGGGGGGAGACCCAGTACTTC. Amino acids: CASSRDRGETQYF.

The V gene is TRBV7-9, the J gene TRBJ2-7; 11 bases are a match to TRBD2. V trimming: 5 bases; J trimming: 2 bases; junction bases outside the gene matches: 8. The CDR3 sequence is 16 residues long. CDR1 SEHNR and CDR2 FQNEAQ come from the germline V gene (reference sequence). CDR3 region: CASSPPTSGTTYEQYF. In DNA, the CDR3 is TGTGCCAGCAGCCCCCCGACTAGCGGGACCACCTACGAGCAGTACTTC. The full variable domain, completed using reference TRBV7-9 and TRBJ2-7, is DTGVSQNPRHKITKRGQNVTFRCDPISEHNRLYWYRQTLGQGPEFLTYFQNEAQLEKSRLLSDRFSAERPKGSFSTLEIQRTEQGDSAMYLCASSPPTSGTTYEQYFGPGTRLTVT.

Regarding this clone: Other DNA sequences in this sample translate to the same CDR3. The genes are TRBV6-6 and TRBJ2-7; 11 nucleotides line up with TRBD1. J lost 2 bases, V lost 5 bases, and 5 bases had no gene match. Germline assignment: CDR1 MNHNY and CDR2 SVGAGI (reference sequence). CDR3 length: 15 amino acids. The CDR3, as DNA: TGTGCCAGCAGTCGGCCGGGACAGGGGGCCTACGAGCAGTACTTC. Its protein is CASSRPGQGAYEQYF.

This clone was counted a few times. The V call is TRBV4-1, the J call TRBJ1-4; 9 positions match TRBD1. The V gene's germline CDR1 is MGHRA and CDR2 YSYEKL. The CDR3 loop spans 13 amino acids. With V trimmed by 8 bases and J by 8 bases, 6 bases remained unmatched. Here the CDR3 DNA reads TGCGCCAGCCGCGGGACAGGGATAGAAAAACTGTTTTTT. Amino acid sequence: CASRGTGIEKLFF.

For the CDR3, the DNA is TGTGCCAGCAGTCCCATTTCGGCGCAGGATCATTCTCCTGCAACTAATGAAAAACTGTTTTTT. Its translation: CASSPISAQDHSPATNEKLFF. The rearrangement joins TRBV6-6 to TRBJ1-4, with no clear D. The ends were cut back, 5 bases at V and 0 bases at J, with 28 bases in the middle. CDR1 and CDR2 (germline): MNHNY, SVGAGI (reference sequence). This CDR3 has 21 residues.

This rearrangement joins TRBV6-5 to TRBJ2-2, with TRBD1 identical over 10 bases. The CDR3 has 13 residues. Germline loops: CDR1 MNHEY, CDR2 SVGAGI. Germline trimming cut 10 bases from V and 4 bases from J; bases unmatched to any gene: 3. This CDR3 is CAIWTGGTGELFF. DNA of the CDR3: TGTGCCATATGGACAGGGGGCACCGGGGAGCTGTTTTTT.